The 13 T cell receptor beta chains below were found in one sample sequenced in a study of post-analysis software for immune sequencing data. The study's findings and limits: Five TRBV segments were more frequent in patients than controls; TRBV5-6, TRBV5-1 and TRBV20-1 belonged to this group.

Antigens for these TCRs are unknown. Presence of unique molecular identifiers characterized the TCR beta cDNA libraries. Each CDR3 protein is one row after TCRdb ran MiXCR on the PCR reads. The sample contains about 500,000 distinct CDR3 sequences, over 35% of which appear only once. The sequencing sample was made of blood. All receptors come from a girl between 10 and 17 years old with multiple sclerosis.

The chain uses TRBV12-3 or TRBV12-4 and TRBJ1-1; D gene ambiguous. CDR3 length equals 14 residues. V gave up 5 bases and J gave up 1 base, with 11 bases separating them. CDR3 residues: CASSLPRRNTEAFF. The CDR3 region has the DNA TGTGCCAGCAGTCTTCCAAGGCGGAACACTGAAGCTTTCTTT.

The chain links TRBV20-1 to TRBJ2-4; 8 bases match TRBD2. CDR3 length: 13 residues. Germline CDR1 and CDR2: DFQATT and SNEGSKA (reference sequence). With V trimmed by 0 bases and J by 11 bases, 6 bases remained unmatched. The CDR3 DNA is TGCAGTGCTAGAGATCGATCAGCGGGAGTTCAGTACTTC. Encoded protein: CSARDRSAGVQYF.

The CDR3, as DNA: TGCGCCAGCAGCCTTCAGCCGGGACCGCAAGAGACCCAGTACTTC. Protein sequence: CASSLQPGPQETQYF. The V gene is TRBV5-1, the J gene TRBJ2-5; D may correspond to TRBD1 or TRBD2 (5 bases each). This CDR3 is 15 amino acids long. Trimming took off 4 bases at V and 2 bases at J, with 15 bases between the two ends. Germline V lookup: CDR1 SGHRS, CDR2 YFSETQ.

This clonotype was counted a few times. V usage is TRBV29-1 and J usage is TRBJ2-7; 10 bases map to TRBD1. The DNA matches TRBJ2-4 better at its end, which makes the J call doubtful. The CDR3 length is 13 residues. CDR1 and CDR2 (germline): SQVTM, ANQGSEA. The CDR3 DNA follows: TGCAGCGCGTCCGGGACAGGGGTCACCATTCAGTACTTC. It is translated as CSASGTGVTIQYF.

This clonotype was recorded a few times. The gene calls are TRBV7-8 and TRBJ2-4, with TRBD2 as a possible D gene (5 bases). V lost 5 bases and J lost 15, with 17 bases in between. Germline-derived CDR1 and CDR2 are SGHVS and FQNEAQ. The CDR3 has 12 residues. DNA of the CDR3: TGTGCCAGCAGCCTCCTGCCCGGGGTTCGGTACTTC. It specifies CASSLLPGVRYF.

This clonotype was seen more than once but under ten times. This chain connects TRBV3-1 to TRBJ1-2, with D unclear. Per the germline V gene, CDR1 is LGHDT and CDR2 is YNNKEL (reference sequence). V lost 3 bases and J 1 base, leaving 12 bases between the germline ends. The CDR3 is 15 residues long. CDR3 in amino acids: CASSQAPGSNYGYTF. For the CDR3, the DNA is TGTGCCAGCAGCCAGGCCCCGGGGAGTAACTATGGCTACACCTTC. The variable domain in full, with the rest retrieved from reference TRBV3-1 and TRBJ1-2, is DTAVSQTPKYLVTQMGNDKSIKCEQNLGHDTMYWYKQDSKKFLKIMFSYNNKELIINETVPNRFSPKSPDKAHLNLHINSLELGDSAVYFCASSQAPGSNYGYTFGSGTRLTVV.

V is TRBV2 and J is TRBJ2-4, with a tentative D call TRBD1 (5 bases). The end of the DNA aligns better with TRBJ2-7, so the J call may be wrong. The V gene's germline CDR1 is SNHLY and CDR2 FYNNEI. The CDR3 length is 11 residues. In DNA form, the CDR3 reads TGTGCCAGCAGTGTTCAGGGCGAGCAGTACTTC. Translating it yields CASSVQGEQYF.

The chain joins TRBV20-1 to TRBJ2-1, with a possible D match to TRBD2 (5 bases). This CDR3 has 14 residues. V dropped 3 bases and J dropped 3 bases, with 12 bases sitting between them. Germline CDR1 is DFQATT and CDR2 is SNEGSKA (reference sequence). The CDR3 reads CSARGGPNYNEQFF. The DNA of the CDR3 is TGCAGTGCTAGGGGCGGGCCGAACTACAATGAGCAGTTCTTC.

The chain uses TRBV28 and TRBJ1-6, with TRBD1 as a possible D gene (6 bases). V lost 5 bases and J 1 base, leaving 24 bases between the germline ends. The germline gives CDR1 MDHEN, CDR2 SYDVKM. The CDR3 contains 20 residues. The CDR3: CASSPPTPSGAVSYNSPLHF. The CDR3 coding sequence is TGTGCCAGCAGTCCACCAACCCCTTCGGGGGCGGTATCCTATAATTCACCCCTCCACTTT.

The V and J genes are TRBV20-1 and TRBJ2-1, with a weak D call TRBD1 (5 bases). Germline V lookup: CDR1 DFQATT, CDR2 SNEGSKA (reference sequence). Trimming cost V 4 bases and J 0 bases, with 7 bases left between them. CDR3 length: 13 amino acids. The DNA of the CDR3 is TGCAGTGCTATCGACAGCTCCTACAATGAGCAGTTCTTC. Translating it yields CSAIDSSYNEQFF.

The chain links TRBV6-2 or TRBV6-3 to TRBJ1-2, with TRBD1 matching over 7 bases. The V and J ends lost 2 bases and 4 bases, in that order; junction bases with no gene match: 1. Per the germline V gene, CDR1 is MNHEY and CDR2 is SVGEGT. This CDR3 contains 13 residues. The CDR3 spells CASSYDRVYGYTF. For the CDR3, the DNA is TGTGCCAGCAGTTACGACAGGGTCTATGGCTACACCTTC.

The chain recombines TRBV24-1 with TRBJ2-1; D is ambiguous. The CDR3 has 12 residues. Germline lookup yields CDR1 KGHDR and CDR2 SFDVKD. V shed 5 bases and J shed 9 bases, with 10 bases lying between them. The CDR3 DNA reads as TGTGCCACCAGTGTCGCCGGCGGTGAGCAGTTCTTC. Translation gives CATSVAGGEQFF.

This sequence joins TRBV20-1 and TRBJ2-1; perhaps TRBD1 as D (6 bases). CDR3 length: 11 amino acids. Germline loops: CDR1 DFQATT, CDR2 SNEGSKA (reference sequence). The CDR3 loop is CGPVRGIEQFF. The CDR3 bases are TGCGGGCCTGTGAGGGGGATTGAGCAGTTCTTC.